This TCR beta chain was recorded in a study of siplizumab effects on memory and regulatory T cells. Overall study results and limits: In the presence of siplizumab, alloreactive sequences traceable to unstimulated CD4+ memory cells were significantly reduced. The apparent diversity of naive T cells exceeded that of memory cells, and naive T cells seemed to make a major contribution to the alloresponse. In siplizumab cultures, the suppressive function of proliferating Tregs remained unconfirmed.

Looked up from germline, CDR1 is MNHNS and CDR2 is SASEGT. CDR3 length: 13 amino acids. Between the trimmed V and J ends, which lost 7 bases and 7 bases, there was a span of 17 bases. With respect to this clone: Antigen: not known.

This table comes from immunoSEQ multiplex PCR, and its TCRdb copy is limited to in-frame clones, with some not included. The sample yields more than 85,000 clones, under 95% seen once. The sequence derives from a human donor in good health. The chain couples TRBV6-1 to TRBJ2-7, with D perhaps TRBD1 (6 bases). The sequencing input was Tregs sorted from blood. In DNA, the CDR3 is TGTGCCAGCACCGGGACAAAGAAGGGGGAGCAGTACTTC. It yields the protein CASTGTKKGEQYF.